Each of the 30 T cell receptor beta chains below was sequenced from the same sample in a study of tumor-infiltrating lymphocytes in localized non-small cell lung cancer. Profiling relied on immunoSEQ multiplex PCR, and the TCRdb table lists in-frame clones only, not all of them. The top ten hold around 21% of the sample, which has over 14,000 clones, roughly 82% seen once. The sequencing sample was made of lung tumor tissue. The source of these receptors is a human donor with non-small cell lung cancer.

This sequence joins TRBV2 and TRBJ1-4; D gene unclear. The CDR3 runs to 15 residues. Looked up from germline, CDR1 is SNHLY and CDR2 is FYNNEI. Trimming stripped 7 bases from V and 8 bases from J, with 20 bases between. CDR3 region: CASKGRLTGWEKLFF. The DNA for the CDR3 is TGTGCCAGCAAAGGGAGGCTGACTGGCTGGGAAAAACTGTTTTTT.

This clone was seen once. This chain uses TRBV19 with TRBJ2-1; D gene unclear. The CDR3 runs to 13 residues. Germline V gene sequence: CDR1 LNHDA, CDR2 SQIVND (reference sequence). Trimming took 2 bases from V and 6 from J, leaving 8 bases between them. CDR3 amino acids: CASSITPGNEQFF. The CDR3, as DNA: TGTGCCAGTAGTATAACCCCAGGCAATGAGCAGTTCTTC.

The chain has TRBV6-6 and TRBJ2-5; no firm D call. Trimming took off 5 bases at V and 0 bases at J, with 7 bases between the two ends. Germline CDR1 and CDR2: MNHNY and SVGAGI (reference sequence). CDR3 length: 13 amino acids. The CDR3 DNA is TGTGCCAGCAGTGTCCGGGACCAAGAGACCCAGTACTTC. Amino acids: CASSVRDQETQYF.

This sequence joins TRBV9 and TRBJ2-7; D assignment may be TRBD1 or TRBD2 (6 bases each). CDR1 and CDR2 from the germline V gene are SGDLS and YYNGEE. This CDR3 is 17 amino acids long. With 4 bases removed from V and 3 bases from J, the gap between germline ends came to 23 bases. The CDR3 region has the DNA TGTGCCAGCAGCCCACAAGTTGGGGGGCCCCTTTTCTACGAGCAGTACTTC. Its protein product is CASSPQVGGPLFYEQYF.

The chain carries TRBV5-6 and TRBJ2-6; D perhaps matches TRBD2 (6 bases). The germline V and J ends were trimmed by 4 bases and 2 bases, with 13 bases remaining between them. The length of the CDR3 is 16 residues. Germline assignment: CDR1 SGHDT and CDR2 YYEEEE. The DNA of the CDR3 is TGTGCCAGCAGCCCTGGATGGGGGGCTGGGGCCAACGTCCTGACTTTC. Protein sequence: CASSPGWGAGANVLTF. Filled out from reference TRBV5-6 and TRBJ2-6, the complete variable domain reads DAGVTQSPTHLIKTRGQQVTLRCSPKSGHDTVSWYQQALGQGPQFIFQYYEEEERQRGNFPDRFSGHQFPNYSSELNVNALLLGDSALYLCASSPGWGAGANVLTFGAGSRLTVL.

The V gene is TRBV11-2, the J gene TRBJ2-7; a possible D gene is TRBD1 (5 bases). Germline V gene lookup returns CDR1 SGHAT and CDR2 FQNNGV. The CDR3 has 14 residues. V lost 4 bases and J lost 0, with 10 bases in between. The CDR3 spells CASSWGRSSYEQYF. CDR3 nucleotide sequence: TGTGCCAGCAGCTGGGGCAGATCCTCCTACGAGCAGTACTTC.

This chain connects TRBV5-5 to TRBJ2-1; D is unresolved. The CDR3 contains 16 residues. Trimming left V 0 bases short and J 6 bases short, with 16 bases between. Per germline, CDR1 SGHKS and CDR2 YYEKEE (reference sequence). The CDR3 DNA sequence: TGTGCCAGCAGCTTGGCTCGGGTAGTAAGAACCAATGAGCAGTTCTTC. Its protein product is CASSLARVVRTNEQFF.

The rearrangement uses TRBV5-8 and TRBJ2-6, with no clear D. CDR1 and CDR2 from the germline V gene are SGHTS and YDEGEE. V dropped 0 bases and J dropped 3 bases, with 10 bases sitting between them. The CDR3 length is 16 residues. CDR3 amino acids: CASSLGTDGGANVLTF. In DNA form, the CDR3 reads TGTGCCAGCAGCTTGGGGACGGACGGTGGGGCCAACGTCCTGACTTTC.

This chain links TRBV9 with TRBJ1-2; the D is unclear. The V gene lost 3 bases and the J gene lost 8 bases, with 5 bases spanning the gap. CDR3 length: 10 residues. Looked up from germline, CDR1 is SGDLS and CDR2 is YYNGEE. The CDR3 spells CASSGGGYTF. The CDR3 DNA is TGTGCCAGCAGCGGGGGAGGCTACACCTTC.

The V gene is TRBV13, the J gene TRBJ2-3; 7 bases agree with TRBD2. CDR3 length: 18 residues. The J segment lost 2 bases and the V segment lost 3 bases, leaving 14 bases of the junction unmatched. Per germline, CDR1 PRHDT and CDR2 FYEKMQ (reference sequence). The CDR3 sequence: CASSFHLGGDLLTDTQYF. The CDR3 DNA reads TGTGCCAGCAGCTTTCATTTGGGGGGGGACCTACTCACAGATACGCAGTATTTT.

J is TRBJ1-1 and V is TRBV5-5; 7 bases are shared with TRBD1. This CDR3 has 14 residues. The V and J ends lost 2 bases and 6 bases, in that order; junction bases with no gene match: 7. Germline lookup yields CDR1 SGHKS and CDR2 YYEKEE (reference sequence). Here the CDR3 reads CASSFLTGSPEAFF. As DNA, the CDR3 is TGTGCCAGCAGCTTCCTGACAGGGTCCCCTGAAGCTTTCTTT.

The chain couples TRBV27 to TRBJ1-1; no reliable D call. This CDR3 comprises 13 residues. The V end lost 10 bases, the J end lost 6 bases, and 18 bases lay between the germline ends. CDR1 is MNHEY and CDR2 is SMNVEV in the germline V gene (reference sequence). This CDR3 reads CAIRQDFSSEAFF. CDR3 DNA sequence: TGTGCCATCCGCCAGGACTTTAGTTCTGAAGCTTTCTTT.

This chain joins TRBV5-6 and TRBJ1-1, with 8 positions matching TRBD1. Germline trimming cut 2 bases from V and 8 bases from J; bases unmatched to any gene: 8. The CDR3 consists of 14 residues. Germline CDR1 reads SGHDT; CDR2 reads YYEEEE. CDR3 sequence reads: CASSFGRTGREAFF. The CDR3 region has the DNA TGTGCCAGCAGCTTTGGGAGGACAGGGCGGGAAGCTTTCTTT.

This sequence joins TRBV19 and TRBJ2-7, with D perhaps matching TRBD1 or TRBD2 (5 bases each). CDR3 length: 17 amino acids. Germline CDR1 LNHDA, CDR2 SQIVND (reference sequence). Trimming took 1 base from V and 6 from J, leaving 22 bases between them. The CDR3 protein is CASSIGGPCARLPEQYF. The CDR3 DNA is TGTGCCAGTAGTATAGGGGGACCCTGTGCAAGACTACCCGAGCAGTACTTC.

The rearrangement links TRBV19 to TRBJ1-3; D remains unclear. This CDR3 has 15 amino acids. Deletions cut 3 bases from V and 0 bases from J, with 9 bases between. The germline CDR1 and CDR2 sequences are LNHDA and SQIVND (reference sequence). CDR3 sequence: CASSMEWSSGNTIYF. CDR3 bases: TGTGCCAGTAGTATGGAGTGGAGCTCTGGAAACACCATATATTTT.

To note about this clone: This CDR3 is also generated by other DNA sequences in the sample. CDR3: CASSRYEQYF. The CDR3 DNA is TGTGCCAGCAGCCGTTACGAGCAGTACTTC. This chain connects TRBV2 to TRBJ2-7; D call uncertain. Germline CDR1 is SNHLY and CDR2 is FYNNEI. The CDR3 has 10 amino acids. Between the trimmed V and J ends, which lost 6 bases and 4 bases, there was a span of 4 bases.

The chain joins TRBV29-1 to TRBJ2-1, with 13 bases matching TRBD2. With V trimmed by 1 base and J by 10 bases, 7 bases remained unmatched. Germline values: CDR1 SQVTM, CDR2 ANQGSEA. The CDR3 extends over 15 amino acids. CDR3 in amino acids: CSVEAWTSGRFEQFF. CDR3 DNA sequence: TGCAGCGTTGAAGCTTGGACTAGCGGGAGATTCGAGCAGTTCTTC.

The V and J genes are TRBV5-1 and TRBJ1-2; weak D call: TRBD1 (6 bases). Trimming cost V 3 bases and J 2 bases, with 8 bases left between them. The germline V gene has CDR1 SGHRS and CDR2 YFSETQ. CDR3 length: 13 amino acids. The CDR3 reads CASSSTGNYGYTF. The CDR3 nucleotides read TGCGCCAGCAGCTCAACAGGGAACTATGGCTACACCTTC.

The chain has TRBV5-1 and TRBJ1-1, with D hard to call. Trimming shortened V by 0 bases and J by 5 bases, and 8 bases separated the two germline ends. Per the germline V gene, CDR1 is SGHRS and CDR2 is YFSETQ. This CDR3 contains 13 residues. DNA of the CDR3: TGCGCCAGCAGCTTGGGGGGTCGAACTGAAGCTTTCTTT. As protein: CASSLGGRTEAFF.

The V gene is TRBV6-6, the J gene TRBJ1-2; the match to TRBD1 covers 11 bases. Germline CDR1 is MNHNY and CDR2 is SVGAGI (reference sequence). This CDR3 comprises 14 residues. Trimming cost V 7 bases and J 2 bases; bases outside gene matches: 3. CDR3 in DNA: TGTGCCAGCACCGGACAGGGGGCGAACTATGGCTACACCTTC. This sequence encodes CASTGQGANYGYTF.

This clone was seen once. The V call is TRBV28, the J call TRBJ2-3, with D perhaps being TRBD1 or TRBD2 (6 bases each). This CDR3 has 15 amino acids. Trimming stripped 5 bases from V and 5 bases from J, with 17 bases between. CDR1 is MDHEN, CDR2 SYDVKM, per germline. Here the CDR3 reads CASSHRDLRGDTQYF. The CDR3 bases are TGTGCCAGCAGTCACAGGGACTTAAGAGGAGATACGCAGTATTTT.

This clone was found once. This sequence joins TRBV7-9 and TRBJ1-2; 9 bases match TRBD1. The CDR3 covers 17 residues. The J segment lost 8 bases and the V segment lost 3 bases, leaving 16 bases of the junction unmatched. CDR1 is SEHNR, CDR2 FQNEAQ, per germline (reference sequence). The CDR3 region is CASSFLPGQGGDWGYTF. Here the CDR3 DNA reads TGTGCCAGCAGCTTTCTACCGGGACAGGGTGGGGACTGGGGCTACACCTTC.

The chain recombines TRBV19 with TRBJ2-3; 8 positions agree with TRBD2. This CDR3 contains 15 residues. CDR1 is LNHDA, CDR2 SQIVND, per germline (reference sequence). Losses at the gene ends were 4 bases for V and 2 bases for J; bases not matched to a gene: 5. CDR3 DNA: TGTGCCAGTAGTACAGGACTAGCAGCCACAGATACGCAGTATTTT. Translating gives CASSTGLAATDTQYF.

The genes are TRBV6-5 and TRBJ1-4; 7 bases align to TRBD1. Germline-derived CDR1 and CDR2 are MNHEY and SVGAGI. The CDR3 covers 14 residues. V gave up 8 bases and J gave up 8 bases; unmatched junction bases: 11. CDR3 coding DNA: TGTGCCAGCGCCCCATCAGGGGGACGAGAAAAACTGTTTTTT. Encoded protein: CASAPSGGREKLFF.

The chain couples TRBV18 to TRBJ1-4; 9 nucleotides line up with TRBD1. This CDR3 spans 16 amino acids. From germline, CDR1 is KGHSH and CDR2 LQKENI. The V segment lost 5 bases and the J segment 3 bases; nucleotides outside the gene matches: 7. The CDR3 DNA reads TGTGCCAGCTCAACTGGGACAGGGCTGGCTAATGAAAAACTGTTTTTT. Protein: CASSTGTGLANEKLFF.

The chain uses TRBV7-3 and TRBJ2-7; D remains unclear. V lost 2 bases and J lost 3, with 14 bases in between. This CDR3 is built from 15 residues. The germline CDR1 and CDR2 sequences are SGHTA and FQGTGA. The CDR3 DNA reads TGTGCCAGCAGCTTAGCAGCGAGATCTTTCTACGAGCAGTACTTC. Protein: CASSLAARSFYEQYF.

This clone appeared once. This chain links TRBV4-2 with TRBJ2-2; D is possibly TRBD1 or TRBD2 (6 bases each). The CDR3 has 16 residues. Germline assignment: CDR1 LGHNA and CDR2 YNFKEQ. Between the trimmed V and J ends, which lost 1 base and 3 bases, there was a span of 12 bases. CDR3 sequence reads: CASSQGTGGDTGELFF. The CDR3 region has the DNA TGTGCCAGCAGCCAAGGGACCGGGGGCGACACCGGGGAGCTGTTTTTT.

The chain links TRBV19 to TRBJ1-2, with no clear D. Germline loops: CDR1 LNHDA, CDR2 SQIVND (reference sequence). Deletions cut 3 bases from V and 3 bases from J, with 14 bases between. The CDR3 covers 15 residues. The CDR3 sequence is CASSMPRAVYYGYTF. DNA of the CDR3: TGTGCCAGTAGTATGCCTAGGGCGGTCTACTATGGCTACACCTTC.

In DNA, the CDR3 is TGTGCCAGCAGTTGGGCCAGCGGGATTAACACAGATACGCAGTATTTT. Its protein product is CASSWASGINTDTQYF. V and J are TRBV27 and TRBJ2-3; 7 bases align to TRBD2. Germline CDR1 reads MNHEY; CDR2 reads SMNVEV (reference sequence). The CDR3 is 16 residues long. The trim removed 4 bases at V and 2 bases at J, leaving 9 bases unmatched.

The rearrangement joins TRBV6-1 to TRBJ1-1; D is perhaps TRBD1 (5 bases). The germline V and J ends were trimmed by 4 bases and 0 bases, with 9 bases remaining between them. Germline assignment: CDR1 MNHNS and CDR2 SASEGT. This CDR3 spans 14 amino acids. The CDR3 DNA sequence: TGTGCCAGCAGTGGGCAAGGGGTGAACACTGAAGCTTTCTTT. Amino acid sequence: CASSGQGVNTEAFF.